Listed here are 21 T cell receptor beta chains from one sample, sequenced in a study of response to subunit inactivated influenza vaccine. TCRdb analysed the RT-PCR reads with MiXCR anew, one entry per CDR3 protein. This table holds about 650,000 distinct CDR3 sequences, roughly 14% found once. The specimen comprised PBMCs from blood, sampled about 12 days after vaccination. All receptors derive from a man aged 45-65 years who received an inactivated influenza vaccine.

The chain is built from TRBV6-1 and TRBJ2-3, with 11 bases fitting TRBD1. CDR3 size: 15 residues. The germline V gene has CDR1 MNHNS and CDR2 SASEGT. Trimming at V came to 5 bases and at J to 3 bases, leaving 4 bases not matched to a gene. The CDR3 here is CASSRDRGLTDTQYF. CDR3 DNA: TGTGCCAGCAGTCGGGACAGGGGGTTAACAGATACGCAGTATTTT.

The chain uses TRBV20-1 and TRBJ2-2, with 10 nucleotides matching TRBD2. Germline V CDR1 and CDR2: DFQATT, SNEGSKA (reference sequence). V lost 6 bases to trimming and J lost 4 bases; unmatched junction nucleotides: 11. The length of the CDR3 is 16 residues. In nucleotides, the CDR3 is TGCAGTGCCGCTAGCGGGAGCGTCGGAGGCACCGGGGAGCTGTTTTTT. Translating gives CSAASGSVGGTGELFF.

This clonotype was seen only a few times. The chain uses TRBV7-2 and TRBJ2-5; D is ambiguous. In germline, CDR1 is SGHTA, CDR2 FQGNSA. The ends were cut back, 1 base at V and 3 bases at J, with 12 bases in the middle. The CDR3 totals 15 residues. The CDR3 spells CASSLVRSAKETQYF. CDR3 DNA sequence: TGTGCCAGCAGCTTAGTCAGGTCGGCGAAAGAGACCCAGTACTTC.

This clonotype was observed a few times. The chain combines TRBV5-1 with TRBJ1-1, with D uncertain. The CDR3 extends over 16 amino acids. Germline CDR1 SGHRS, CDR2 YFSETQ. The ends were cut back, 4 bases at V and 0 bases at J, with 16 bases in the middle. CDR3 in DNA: TGCGCCAGCAGCACCGAAAGAGGGCCGGTGAACACTGAAGCTTTCTTT. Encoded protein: CASSTERGPVNTEAFF.

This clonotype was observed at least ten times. DNA for the CDR3: TGTGCCTGGAGCGCGTCGGGGGCGAGTGAAGCTTTCTTT. This translates into CAWSASGASEAFF. The rearrangement links TRBV30 to TRBJ1-1; TRBD1 might be the D (6 bases). The CDR3 has 13 residues. The germline V gene has CDR1 GTSNPN and CDR2 SVGIG (reference sequence). Trimming cost V 3 bases and J 7 bases, with 15 bases left between them.

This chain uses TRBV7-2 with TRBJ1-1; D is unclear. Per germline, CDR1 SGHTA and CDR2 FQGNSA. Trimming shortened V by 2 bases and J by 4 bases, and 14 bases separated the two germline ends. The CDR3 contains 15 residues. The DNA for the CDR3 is TGTGCCAGCAGCTTATCCGAAGGAATTGCCACTGAAGCTTTCTTT. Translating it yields CASSLSEGIATEAFF.

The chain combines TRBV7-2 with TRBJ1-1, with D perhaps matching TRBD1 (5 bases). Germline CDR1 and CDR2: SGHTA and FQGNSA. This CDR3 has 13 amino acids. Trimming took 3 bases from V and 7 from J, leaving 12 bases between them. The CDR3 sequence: CASSFRRGSEAFF. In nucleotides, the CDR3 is TGTGCCAGCAGCTTTCGGCGGGGGAGTGAAGCTTTCTTT.

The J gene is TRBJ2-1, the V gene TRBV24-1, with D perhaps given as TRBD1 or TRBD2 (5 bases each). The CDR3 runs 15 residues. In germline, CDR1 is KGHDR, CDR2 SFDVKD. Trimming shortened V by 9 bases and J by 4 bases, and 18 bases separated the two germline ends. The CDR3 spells CATDSPGSGYNEQFF. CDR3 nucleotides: TGTGCCACCGACTCCCCAGGGTCGGGGTACAATGAGCAGTTCTTC.

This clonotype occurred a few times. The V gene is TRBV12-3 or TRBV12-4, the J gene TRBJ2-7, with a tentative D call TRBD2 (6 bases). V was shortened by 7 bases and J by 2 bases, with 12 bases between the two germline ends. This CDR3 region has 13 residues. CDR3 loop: CASTRRGAYEQYF. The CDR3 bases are TGTGCCAGCACCCGGCGGGGAGCCTACGAGCAGTACTTC.

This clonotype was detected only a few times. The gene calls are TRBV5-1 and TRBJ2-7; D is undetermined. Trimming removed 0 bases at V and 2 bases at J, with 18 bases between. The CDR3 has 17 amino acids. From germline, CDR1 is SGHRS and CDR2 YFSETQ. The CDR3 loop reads CASSLDLLRPVPYEQYF. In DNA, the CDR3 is TGCGCCAGCAGCTTGGATTTACTGCGCCCGGTGCCCTACGAGCAGTACTTC. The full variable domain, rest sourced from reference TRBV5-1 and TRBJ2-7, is KAGVTQTPRYLIKTRGQQVTLSCSPISGHRSVSWYQQTPGQGLQFLFEYFSETQRNKGNFPGRFSGRQFSNSRSEMNVSTLELGDSALYLCASSLDLLRPVPYEQYFGPGTRLTVT.

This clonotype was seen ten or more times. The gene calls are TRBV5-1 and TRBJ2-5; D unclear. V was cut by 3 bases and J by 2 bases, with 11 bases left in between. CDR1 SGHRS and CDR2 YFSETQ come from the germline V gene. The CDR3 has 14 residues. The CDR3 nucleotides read TGCGCCAGCAGCTGGACGGGTGGACAAGAGACCCAGTACTTC. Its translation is CASSWTGGQETQYF.

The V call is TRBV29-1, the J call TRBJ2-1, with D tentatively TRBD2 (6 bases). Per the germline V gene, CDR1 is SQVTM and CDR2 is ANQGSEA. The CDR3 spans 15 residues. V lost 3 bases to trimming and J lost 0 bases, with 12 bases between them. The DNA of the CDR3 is TGCAGCGTTGAGGGGGGAGTGCTCTCCTACAATGAGCAGTTCTTC. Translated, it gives CSVEGGVLSYNEQFF.

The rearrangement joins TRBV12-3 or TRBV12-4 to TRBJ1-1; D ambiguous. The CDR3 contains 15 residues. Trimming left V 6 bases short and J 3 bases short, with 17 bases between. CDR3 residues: CASRFAGPTDTEAFF. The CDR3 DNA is TGTGCCAGCAGGTTCGCAGGCCCGACGGACACTGAAGCTTTCTTT.

The CDR3 nucleotides are TGCAGTGCTAGAGGGTCTAGCGGGAACTCCTACAATGAGCAGTTCTTC. Translation: CSARGSSGNSYNEQFF. The chain has TRBV20-1 and TRBJ2-1; 9 bases are shared with TRBD2. The CDR3 consists of 16 residues. Germline CDR1 reads DFQATT; CDR2 reads SNEGSKA (reference sequence). After removal of 1 base from V and 0 bases from J, the junction contained 4 bases not matched to a gene.

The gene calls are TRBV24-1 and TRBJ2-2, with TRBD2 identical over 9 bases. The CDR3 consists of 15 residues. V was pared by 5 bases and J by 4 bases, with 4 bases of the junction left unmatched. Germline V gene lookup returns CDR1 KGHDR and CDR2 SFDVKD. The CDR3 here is CATSGSGRVTGELFF. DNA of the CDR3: TGTGCCACCAGTGGTAGCGGGAGAGTCACCGGGGAGCTGTTTTTT.

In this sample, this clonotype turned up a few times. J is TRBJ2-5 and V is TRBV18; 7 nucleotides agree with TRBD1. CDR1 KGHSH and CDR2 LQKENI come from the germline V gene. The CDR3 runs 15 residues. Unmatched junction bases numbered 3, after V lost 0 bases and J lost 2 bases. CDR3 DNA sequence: TGTGCCAGCTCACCACCGATGGGACAGCAAGAGACCCAGTACTTC. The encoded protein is CASSPPMGQQETQYF.

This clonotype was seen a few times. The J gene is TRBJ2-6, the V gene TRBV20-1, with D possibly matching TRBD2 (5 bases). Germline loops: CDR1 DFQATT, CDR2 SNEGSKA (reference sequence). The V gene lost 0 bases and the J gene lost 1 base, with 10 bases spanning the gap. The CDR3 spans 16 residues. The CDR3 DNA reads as TGCAGTGCTAGAGAACCCCGGGGTTCTGGGGCCAACGTCCTGACTTTC. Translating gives CSAREPRGSGANVLTF.

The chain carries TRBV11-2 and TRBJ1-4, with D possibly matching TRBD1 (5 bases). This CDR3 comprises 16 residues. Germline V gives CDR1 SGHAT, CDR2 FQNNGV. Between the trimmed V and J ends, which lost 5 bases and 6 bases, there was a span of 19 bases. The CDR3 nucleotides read TGTGCCAGCAGCCGGGGGAGACCCGGGGGACATGAAAAACTGTTTTTT. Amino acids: CASSRGRPGGHEKLFF.

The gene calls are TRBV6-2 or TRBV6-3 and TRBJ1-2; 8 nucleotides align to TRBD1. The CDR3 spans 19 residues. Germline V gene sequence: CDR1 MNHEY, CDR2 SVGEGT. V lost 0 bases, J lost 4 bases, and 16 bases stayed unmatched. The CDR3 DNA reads TGTGCCAGCAGTTACTCACCGGGACAGGCAGGGGCCGGCCTCTATGGCTACACCTTC. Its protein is CASSYSPGQAGAGLYGYTF.

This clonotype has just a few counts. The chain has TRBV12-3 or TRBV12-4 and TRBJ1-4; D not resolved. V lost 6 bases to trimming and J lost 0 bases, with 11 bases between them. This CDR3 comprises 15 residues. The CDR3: CASRPDGATNEKLFF. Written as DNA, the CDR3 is TGTGCCAGCAGGCCGGACGGAGCAACTAATGAAAAACTGTTTTTT.

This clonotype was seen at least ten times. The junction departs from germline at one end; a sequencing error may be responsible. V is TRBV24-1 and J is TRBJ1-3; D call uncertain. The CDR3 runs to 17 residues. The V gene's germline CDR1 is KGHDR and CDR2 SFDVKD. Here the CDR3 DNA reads TGTGCCACCAGTGAGGAACTGGAACGGGAAGCTGGAAGCACCATATATTTT. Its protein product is CATSEELEREAGSTIYF.